Listed here are 27 T cell receptor beta chains from one sample, sequenced in a study of tumor-infiltrating lymphocytes in oesophageal squamous cell carcinoma. TCRdb reanalysed the PCR reads using MiXCR and keeps one entry per CDR3 protein. The table has approximately 20,000 distinct CDR3 sequences, around 43% seen once. Source material: normal esophageal tissue next to the tumor. These receptor sequences come from a male donor with esophageal squamous cell carcinoma.

At least ten counts were recorded for this clonotype. The CDR3 protein is CASSFRVGSGNTIYF. In DNA, the CDR3 is TGTGCCAGCAGTTTTAGGGTAGGGTCTGGAAACACCATATATTTT. The chain has TRBV27 and TRBJ1-3, with D unresolved. V was shortened by 3 bases and J by 1 base, with 10 bases between the two germline ends. Per the germline V gene, CDR1 is MNHEY and CDR2 is SMNVEV (reference sequence). This CDR3 contains 15 residues.

The chain couples TRBV28 to TRBJ2-1; possibly TRBD1 or TRBD2 for D (7 bases each). The DNA end lines up better with TRBJ2-5; the J call may be wrong. Germline V CDR1 and CDR2: MDHEN, SYDVKM. The CDR3 loop spans 20 amino acids. As DNA, the CDR3 is TGTGCCAGCAGCCCCAGGGGGGTAGTGGGAGGGCCGATGAGGGAGGAAACCCAGTACTTC. It codes for CASSPRGVVGGPMREETQYF.

The J gene is TRBJ1-1, the V gene TRBV19; possible D gene TRBD1, 5 bases. V lost 7 bases and J 2 bases, leaving 14 bases between the germline ends. CDR3 size: 14 residues. CDR1 and CDR2 from the germline V gene are LNHDA and SQIVND (reference sequence). CDR3 sequence (DNA): TGTGCCAGTATCAATCAGGGTGTTAACACTGAAGCTTTCTTT. Encoded protein: CASINQGVNTEAFF.

The chain is built from TRBV19 and TRBJ2-7; 8 nucleotides line up with TRBD2. V shed 5 bases, J shed 7 bases, and the junction held 13 bases outside the gene matches. Germline CDR1 LNHDA, CDR2 SQIVND (reference sequence). This CDR3 has 15 amino acids. The CDR3: CASSPAGTRAGEQYF. The CDR3 bases are TGTGCCAGTAGTCCCGCCGGGACTAGGGCAGGTGAGCAGTACTTC.

This clonotype was counted ten times or more. The chain links TRBV5-5 to TRBJ2-1; 12 positions match TRBD2. V shed 0 bases, J shed 8 bases, and the junction held 3 bases outside the gene matches. Germline CDR1 and CDR2: SGHKS and YYEKEE (reference sequence). The CDR3 extends over 15 amino acids. This CDR3 reads CASSLVASGRDEQFF. The DNA of the CDR3 is TGTGCCAGCAGCTTGGTGGCTAGCGGGAGGGATGAGCAGTTCTTC.

V is TRBV28 and J is TRBJ2-5, with D hard to call. CDR1 MDHEN and CDR2 SYDVKM come from the germline V gene. This CDR3 comprises 13 residues. Trimming shortened V by 7 bases and J by 5 bases, and 14 bases separated the two germline ends. CDR3 DNA: TGTGCCAGCAACAGCGTCTTATCGGAGACCCAGTACTTC. Protein product: CASNSVLSETQYF. The full variable domain, its missing parts supplied by reference TRBV28 and TRBJ2-5, is DVKVTQSSRYLVKRTGEKVFLECVQDMDHENMFWYRQDPGLGLRLIYFSYDVKMKEKGDIPEGYSVSREKKERFSLILESASTNQTSMYLCASNSVLSETQYFGPGTRLLVL.

This clonotype was picked up many times. V is TRBV11-2 and J is TRBJ2-1; maybe TRBD1 (5 bases). The end of the DNA is better explained by TRBJ2-7, so the J call may be wrong. The CDR3 is 17 residues long. Germline CDR1 and CDR2: SGHAT and FQNNGV. CDR3 loop: CASSNAFRVLVTYEQYF. DNA of the CDR3: TGTGCCAGCAGCAACGCCTTCAGGGTCCTAGTCACCTACGAGCAGTACTTC.

At least ten counts were recorded for this clonotype. The chain carries TRBV28 and TRBJ2-1, with D unresolved. The CDR3 sequence is 11 residues long. Germline V lookup: CDR1 MDHEN, CDR2 SYDVKM. Trimming stripped 6 bases from V and 4 bases from J, with 4 bases between. The CDR3 region has the DNA TGTGCCAGCAGGGATTACAATGAGCAGTTCTTC. This translates into CASRDYNEQFF. Full variable domain (outside the CDR3, taken from reference TRBV28 and TRBJ2-1): DVKVTQSSRYLVKRTGEKVFLECVQDMDHENMFWYRQDPGLGLRLIYFSYDVKMKEKGDIPEGYSVSREKKERFSLILESASTNQTSMYLCASRDYNEQFFGPGTRLTVL.

Within the sample, this clonotype is medium-sized. The chain couples TRBV10-1 to TRBJ2-1; TRBD2 might be the D (5 bases). Trimming pared 0 bases from V and 7 bases from J, leaving 10 bases between. The length of the CDR3 is 14 residues. From germline, CDR1 is WNHNN and CDR2 SYGVQD (reference sequence). In DNA, the CDR3 is TGCGCCAGCAGTGAGTCGTTTGGGAGAAATGAGCAGTTCTTC. It codes for CASSESFGRNEQFF.

At least ten counts were recorded for this clonotype. The CDR3 bases are TGTGCCAGCAGTTTAAACAGCTATAGCAATCAGCCCCAGCATTTT. Translating it yields CASSLNSYSNQPQHF. The V call is TRBV12-3 or TRBV12-4, the J call TRBJ1-5; no firm D call. The V end lost 2 bases, the J end lost 0 bases, and 8 bases lay between the germline ends. This CDR3 spans 15 amino acids.

The gene calls are TRBV7-6 and TRBJ2-7; tentative D call: TRBD1 (6 bases). The DNA end lines up better with TRBJ2-5; the J call may be wrong. The CDR3 contains 16 residues. Germline V CDR1 and CDR2: SGHVS, FNYEAQ. CDR3 loop: CASSPLADTGLVTQYF. The DNA for the CDR3 is TGTGCCAGCAGCCCTCTAGCCGATACAGGGTTGGTGACCCAGTACTTC.

This clonotype occurred once. One junction end does not reproduce the germline sequence, and a read error may be involved. The chain carries TRBV5-1 and TRBJ2-7; D is unclear. Germline V gene data show CDR1 as SGHRS and CDR2 as YFSETQ. This CDR3 contains 17 residues. This CDR3 reads CASSSDLGPSYNSPLHF. CDR3 DNA sequence: TGCGCCAGCAGCTCCGATCTAGGCCCATCCTATAATTCACCCCTCCACTTC.

The V call is TRBV10-3, the J call TRBJ2-4, with D unresolved. Germline V lookup: CDR1 ENHRY, CDR2 SYGVKD. This CDR3 region has 12 residues. Trimming cost V 3 bases and J 15 bases, with 15 bases left between them. For the CDR3, the DNA is TGTGCCATCAGTGATATCGGCCGGGTCCCGTACTTC. This encodes CAISDIGRVPYF.

This clonotype was seen only a few times. Since a much larger clone is just one base distant, this may be a read error. The V and J genes are TRBV19 and TRBJ2-7, with D perhaps assigned TRBD1 or TRBD2 (6 bases each). CDR1 is LNHDA and CDR2 is SQIVND in the germline V gene (reference sequence). Trimming cost V 3 bases and J 7 bases, with 10 bases left between them. The CDR3 covers 12 residues. CDR3 nucleotide sequence: TGTGCCAGTAGTATGGGGGGCAATGAGCAGTACTTC. Encoded protein: CASSMGGNEQYF.

This clonotype showed up just a few times. The rearrangement links TRBV7-2 to TRBJ2-5; perhaps TRBD1 as D (6 bases). In germline, CDR1 is SGHTA, CDR2 FQGNSA. V was shortened by 7 bases and J by 7 bases, with 13 bases between the two germline ends. The CDR3 totals 12 residues. CDR3 protein: CASTLLGGTQYF. CDR3 coding DNA: TGTGCCAGCACCCTCTTAGGGGGGACCCAGTACTTC.

This clonotype was recorded at least ten times. This sequence joins TRBV6-2 or TRBV6-3 and TRBJ2-1; 10 bases align to TRBD2. V lost 2 bases and J lost 7; bases outside the gene matches: 11. This CDR3 contains 17 residues. The germline gives CDR1 MNHEY, CDR2 SVGEGT. The CDR3 loop is CASSYGPLRAGGNEQFF. The CDR3 region has the DNA TGTGCCAGCAGTTACGGGCCTCTAAGAGCGGGAGGGAATGAGCAGTTCTTC.

As concerns this clonotype: This likely comes from a read error, as the CDR3 has no conserved phenylalanine or tryptophan at its end. Because the CDR3's place on the DNA is in doubt, the DNA is left out and the CDR3 is given as listed by TCRdb. This chain uses TRBV12-5 with TRBJ1-1; the table calls TRBD1, which could not be checked here. Germline lookup yields CDR1 LGHNT and CDR2 FRNRAP. Termini included, the CDR3 measures 15 amino acids. The CDR3 spells CASGLKVSASSTSGQ.

The CDR3 DNA reads TGTGCCAGCAGTTACGTCCGGGACTTGAGGGATACGCAGTATTTT. Protein sequence: CASSYVRDLRDTQYF. The genes are TRBV6-2 or TRBV6-3 and TRBJ2-3; perhaps TRBD2 as D (6 bases). CDR1 and CDR2 (germline): MNHEY, SVGEGT. V dropped 2 bases and J dropped 6 bases, with 15 bases sitting between them. This CDR3 has 15 amino acids.

The gene calls are TRBV5-1 and TRBJ2-3; 10 positions match TRBD2. This CDR3 contains 18 residues. J was trimmed by 3 bases and V by 4 bases; bases with no gene match: 14. Germline V lookup: CDR1 SGHRS, CDR2 YFSETQ. The CDR3 nucleotides are TGCGCCAGCAGCATTGCAGCCCACCTAGCGGGAGAAACAGATACGCAGTATTTT. This gives the protein CASSIAAHLAGETDTQYF.

The chain combines TRBV28 with TRBJ2-2; TRBD1 aligns across 9 bases. CDR1 and CDR2 from the germline V gene are MDHEN and SYDVKM. The CDR3 contains 14 residues. With 6 bases clipped from V and 5 bases from J, the junction kept 4 bases outside the gene matches. The CDR3: CASRTGGGTGELFF. As DNA, the CDR3 is TGTGCCAGCAGGACAGGGGGGGGGACCGGGGAGCTGTTTTTT.

The genes are TRBV6-1 and TRBJ2-5, with 7 bases aligning to TRBD1. This CDR3 is 15 amino acids long. V was pared by 6 bases and J by 13 bases, with 20 bases of the junction left unmatched. In germline, CDR1 is MNHNS, CDR2 SASEGT. CDR3 sequence reads: CASSIDRANTGELYF. The CDR3, as DNA: TGTGCCAGCAGCATAGACAGGGCGAACACCGGGGAGCTGTACTTC.

This sequence joins TRBV7-8 and TRBJ2-7; D perhaps matches TRBD1 (5 bases). The germline V gene encodes CDR1 SGHVS and CDR2 FQNEAQ. This CDR3 has 14 amino acids. The V and J ends lost 2 bases and 6 bases respectively, with 14 bases between them. DNA for the CDR3: TGTGCCAGCAGCTTAAGACAAAACCAGGGCGAGCAGTACTTC. Amino acids: CASSLRQNQGEQYF.

At least ten counts were recorded for this clonotype. A much larger clone lies one base from this, so it may be a read error. The chain joins TRBV6-1 to TRBJ2-1; 9 bases map to TRBD2. TRBJ2-7 explains the end of the DNA better; the J call may be wrong. CDR1 and CDR2 from the germline V gene are MNHNS and SASEGT. There are 15 residues in the CDR3. The CDR3 region has the DNA TGTGCCAGCAGTGAATTGGGACTAGCCTACAATGAGCAGTACTTC. As protein: CASSELGLAYNEQYF.

This clonotype showed up many times. The chain has TRBV7-2 and TRBJ2-1, with D hard to call. The J call may not be correct, given that the DNA end is closer to TRBJ2-7. Germline-derived CDR1 and CDR2 are SGHTA and FQGNSA. The CDR3 totals 15 residues. The DNA for the CDR3 is TGTGCCAGCAGCTTAGATCTTAGCTCCTACAATGAGCAGTACTTC. Its protein is CASSLDLSSYNEQYF.

The gene calls are TRBV12-3 or TRBV12-4 and TRBJ2-5, with 11 bases aligning to TRBD2. Judging by the DNA end, TRBJ2-1 fits better; the J call may be wrong. The CDR3 runs 16 residues. The CDR3 DNA reads TGTGCCAGCAGTTTAGAGCTAGCGGGGGGATTGTATGAGCAGTTCTTC. Residues: CASSLELAGGLYEQFF.

This clonotype was seen repeatedly, ten times or more. The chain has TRBV24-1 and TRBJ2-5, with TRBD1 matching 10 bases. This CDR3 region has 17 residues. The germline V gene encodes CDR1 KGHDR and CDR2 SFDVKD. Trimming at V came to 3 bases and at J to 4 bases, leaving 10 bases not matched to a gene. The CDR3 region is CATSDATPDRGLETQYF. CDR3 DNA: TGTGCCACCAGTGATGCTACACCGGACAGGGGGTTAGAGACCCAGTACTTC.

V usage is TRBV30 and J usage is TRBJ1-1; D remains unclear. V dropped 1 base and J dropped 8 bases, with 8 bases sitting between them. CDR3 length: 11 residues. Germline V gene data show CDR1 as GTSNPN and CDR2 as SVGIG (reference sequence). CDR3 loop: CAWSGTLEAFF. As DNA, the CDR3 is TGTGCCTGGAGTGGGACGCTAGAAGCTTTCTTT.